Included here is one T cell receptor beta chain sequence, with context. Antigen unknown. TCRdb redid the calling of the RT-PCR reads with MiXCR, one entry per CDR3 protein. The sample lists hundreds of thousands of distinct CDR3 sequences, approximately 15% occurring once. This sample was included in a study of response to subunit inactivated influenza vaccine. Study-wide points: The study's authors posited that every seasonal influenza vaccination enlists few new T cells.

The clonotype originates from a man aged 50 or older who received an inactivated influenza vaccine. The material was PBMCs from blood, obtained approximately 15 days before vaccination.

CDR3 DNA: TGTGCCAGCAGTTTATCGGGGCGTAGCACTGAAGCTTTCTTT. Translation: CASSLSGRSTEAFF. V usage is TRBV28 and J usage is TRBJ1-1, with TRBD1 as a possible D gene (5 bases). Between the trimmed V and J ends, which lost 1 base and 4 bases, there was a span of 10 bases. Germline V gives CDR1 MDHEN, CDR2 SYDVKM. This CDR3 has 14 residues.